This paragraph covers one TCR beta chain sequence. Its antigen remains unknown. This sample was included in a study of T cell responses to AZD1222 COVID-19 vaccine. Study-wide results and limits: Seropositivity was recorded at baseline in only a handful of AZD1222 recipients.

Repertoires were generated with immunoSEQ multiplex PCR, while TCRdb's copy carries only in-frame clones and drops some. This sample yields 150,000 or so clones, of which 85% to 95% are seen a single time; around 2.8% belongs to the top ten. This TCR was recovered from an adult in good health. The sequences come from peripheral blood, collected on day 0 of MenACWY control vaccination.

CDR3: CASSFSPGMETQYF. The CDR3 DNA reads TGTGCCAGCAGCTTTTCGCCTGGGATGGAGACCCAGTACTTC. The rearrangement uses TRBV7-2 and TRBJ2-5; D ambiguous. Germline values: CDR1 SGHTA, CDR2 FQGNSA. V was shortened by 3 bases and J by 5 bases, with 13 bases between the two germline ends. This CDR3 has 14 residues.